A single sample gave rise to the 16 T cell receptor beta chains below, sequenced in a study of molecular identifiers for immune sequencing clone quantification. TCRdb re-called the PCR reads through MiXCR, storing one row per CDR3 protein. The sample yields under 600,000 distinct CDR3 sequences, 25% seen once. What was sequenced was naive CD8+ T cells from blood, with Jurkat cell RNA spiked in. The subset was: FACS-sorted CD8+CD4-CCR7+CD45RA+ naive T cells. All receptors derive from a human donor in good health. Some libraries in this study had Jurkat cell RNA spiked in.

This sequence joins TRBV6-5 and TRBJ2-1; TRBD1 is a possible D gene (5 bases). This CDR3 is built from 14 residues. V lost 0 bases to trimming and J lost 2 bases, with 5 bases between them. Germline lookup yields CDR1 MNHEY and CDR2 SVGAGI. The DNA of the CDR3 is TGTGCCAGCAGTTACTCGGACACCTACAATGAGCAGTTCTTC. Its protein product is CASSYSDTYNEQFF.

Details on this clonotype: Its ends do not fully match the called genes, so a read error is possible. This chain connects TRBV4-3 to TRBJ2-7, with 8 bases matching TRBD2. The CDR3 has 16 amino acids. The V gene's germline CDR1 is LGHNA and CDR2 YSLEER. CDR3 sequence reads: CAGSQDETSAYYEQYF. The CDR3, as DNA: TGCGCCGGCAGCCAGGATGAGACTAGCGCATACTACGAGCAGTACTTC.

In this sample, this clonotype turned up a few times. V and J are TRBV7-9 and TRBJ1-1; D is possibly TRBD1 (5 bases). V was trimmed by 4 bases and J by 5 bases, leaving 20 bases between them. The CDR3 loop spans 16 amino acids. Germline V CDR1 and CDR2: SEHNR, FQNEAQ (reference sequence). This CDR3 reads CASSSGGQGFWTEAFF. The CDR3 region has the DNA TGTGCCAGCAGCTCCGGCGGGCAGGGATTTTGGACTGAAGCTTTCTTT.

The V and J genes are TRBV2 and TRBJ1-1, with D perhaps TRBD1 (6 bases). Germline CDR1 SNHLY, CDR2 FYNNEI. The CDR3 is 15 amino acids. The V end lost 1 base, the J end lost 5 bases, and 14 bases lay between the germline ends. The CDR3 sequence is CASSEGRQGKTEAFF. Here the CDR3 DNA reads TGTGCCAGCAGTGAAGGTCGCCAGGGGAAAACTGAAGCTTTCTTT.

This clonotype occurred a few times. One end of the junction does not line up with germline, which may come from a read error. The V and J genes are TRBV4-3 and TRBJ1-3; D gene ambiguous. There are 15 residues in the CDR3. Germline CDR1 is LGHNA and CDR2 is YSLEER. The CDR3, as DNA: TGCGCCAGCAGCCAAGACAGGTTCTCTGGAAGCACCATATATTTT. It is translated as CASSQDRFSGSTIYF.

About this clonotype itself: This may arise from a read error, as a much more abundant clone is one base away. The chain joins TRBV30 to TRBJ1-1; 10 nucleotides agree with TRBD1. This CDR3 contains 14 residues. Looked up from germline, CDR1 is GTSNPN and CDR2 is SVGIG (reference sequence). The CDR3 loop reads CARSTTGGWTEAFF. In DNA form, the CDR3 reads TGTGCCCGGAGTACGACAGGGGGCTGGACTGAAGCTTTCTTT.

This clonotype was recorded at least ten times. V usage is TRBV4-1 and J usage is TRBJ2-1; weak D call: TRBD1 (6 bases). The CDR3 contains 15 residues. The V end lost 4 bases, the J end lost 8 bases, and 18 bases lay between the germline ends. Per germline, CDR1 MGHRA and CDR2 YSYEKL. The CDR3 DNA is TGCGCCAGCAGCCTTTTTCCTGAGGGGGTTGATGAGCAGTTCTTC. Its translation: CASSLFPEGVDEQFF.

This clonotype was detected ten times or more. The chain employs TRBV7-2 and TRBJ1-1; D unresolved. This CDR3 has 14 amino acids. Trimming took 4 bases from V and 1 from J, leaving 10 bases between them. Germline V gene lookup returns CDR1 SGHTA and CDR2 FQGNSA. CDR3 protein: CASSSSQRNTEAFF. In DNA form, the CDR3 reads TGTGCCAGCAGCTCCAGTCAGAGGAACACTGAAGCTTTCTTT.

As for this clonotype: One end of the junction fails to match germline, which may point to a read error. This chain uses TRBV5-3 with TRBJ2-7; D is perhaps TRBD2 (5 bases). TRBV5-3 has ORF status, its function being uncertain. This CDR3 is built from 14 residues. Written as DNA, the CDR3 is TGTGCCAGCAGCTTAGGTATTAGCGTTTACGAGCAGTACTTC. The encoded protein is CASSLGISVYEQYF.

This clonotype was detected once. This could be a read error, since a much larger clone is one nucleotide away. The gene calls are TRBV19 and TRBJ2-7; D remains ambiguous. The end of the DNA is better explained by TRBJ2-1, so the J call may be wrong. The CDR3 runs to 14 residues. Germline values: CDR1 LNHDA, CDR2 SQIVND (reference sequence). CDR3 sequence (DNA): TGTGCCAGTAGTCCCCGTCTGGATTCCTACGAGCAGTTCTTC. Protein product: CASSPRLDSYEQFF.

This clonotype turned up a few times. The gene calls are TRBV19 and TRBJ2-1; D not certain. The V end was cut by 3 bases, the J end by 7 bases, with 16 bases between. From germline, CDR1 is LNHDA and CDR2 SQIVND (reference sequence). The CDR3 has 15 residues. CDR3 loop: CASSIGPVGWNEQFF. The CDR3 DNA sequence: TGTGCCAGTAGTATCGGCCCTGTCGGTTGGAATGAGCAGTTCTTC.

In this sample, this clonotype turned up a few times. The chain links TRBV6-1 to TRBJ1-4; unclear D gene. The V gene's germline CDR1 is MNHNS and CDR2 SASEGT. Trimming pared 10 bases from V and 5 bases from J, leaving 14 bases between. CDR3 length equals 13 residues. CDR3 sequence reads: CATKPPRNEKLFF. The DNA of the CDR3 is TGTGCCACGAAGCCCCCCAGAAATGAAAAACTGTTTTTT.

This clonotype appeared a few times. This sequence joins TRBV5-1 and TRBJ2-1; 11 bases match TRBD1. There are 14 residues in the CDR3. Germline lookup yields CDR1 SGHRS and CDR2 YFSETQ. V was pared by 5 bases and J by 8 bases, with 6 bases of the junction left unmatched. CDR3 nucleotides: TGCGCCAGCAGAGGACGGACAGGGGGCGATGAGCAGTTCTTC. This encodes CASRGRTGGDEQFF.

This clonotype was counted many times. This chain connects TRBV13 to TRBJ1-5, with D unclear. Trimming shortened V by 0 bases and J by 3 bases, and 3 bases separated the two germline ends. Per the germline V gene, CDR1 is PRHDT and CDR2 is FYEKMQ (reference sequence). The CDR3 has 13 amino acids. The CDR3 bases are TGTGCCAGCAGCTTAGGCGCCAATCAGCCCCAGCATTTT. It encodes CASSLGANQPQHF.

This clonotype was counted a few times. The chain carries TRBV5-4 and TRBJ2-5; D is possibly TRBD1 (5 bases). Between the trimmed V and J ends, which lost 0 bases and 5 bases, there was a span of 11 bases. Per germline, CDR1 SGHNT and CDR2 YYREEE (reference sequence). This CDR3 region has 14 residues. The CDR3 sequence is CASSLVLGDETQYF. In DNA, the CDR3 is TGTGCCAGCAGCTTGGTATTAGGGGATGAGACCCAGTACTTC.

This rearrangement joins TRBV6-1 to TRBJ2-7; D is undetermined. Germline-derived CDR1 and CDR2 are MNHNS and SASEGT. Deletions cut 2 bases from V and 5 bases from J, with 13 bases between. This CDR3 spans 14 amino acids. The CDR3 nucleotides are TGTGCCAGCAGTGAAATAGGTCAGTCTGACGAGCAGTACTTC. Its translation is CASSEIGQSDEQYF.